In its sample, the clone carrying this T cell receptor beta chain was seen once. The antigen is undetermined. Clones were sequenced by immunoSEQ multiplex PCR, and TCRdb holds only the in-frame ones, with some missing. The sample shows approximately 1.9 million clones, 90% to 95% of them seen only once. The naive CD8 fraction comprised CD45RO-negative cells positively selected for CCR7 and excluded terminally differentiated effector memory CD45RA+ cells. Within Nashville, Tennessee resided all donors, each a Caucasian adult. The sample comes from a study of shared clonotypes between healthy human individuals. General study findings and limits: Generally, estimated richness proved larger in naive subsets than it did in memory subsets. When compared with the clonotypes that were shared by all four sorted-subset donors, the non-shared clonotypes turned out to have lower generation probabilities.

This CDR3 region has 15 residues. Trimming removed 9 bases from V and 0 bases from J, with 14 bases in between. Germline V lookup: CDR1 MDHEN, CDR2 SYDVKM. The clonotype comes from a man aged 18 to 29 in good health. Some clones in this sample may be carry-over from other donors' samples. Sequences were obtained from naive CD8+ T cells from PBMCs. The V gene is TRBV28, the J gene TRBJ2-2; the D is unclear. In nucleotides, the CDR3 is TGTGCCAGTAATCTGCCGGACGCGAACACCGGGGAGCTGTTTTTT. Protein: CASNLPDANTGELFF.